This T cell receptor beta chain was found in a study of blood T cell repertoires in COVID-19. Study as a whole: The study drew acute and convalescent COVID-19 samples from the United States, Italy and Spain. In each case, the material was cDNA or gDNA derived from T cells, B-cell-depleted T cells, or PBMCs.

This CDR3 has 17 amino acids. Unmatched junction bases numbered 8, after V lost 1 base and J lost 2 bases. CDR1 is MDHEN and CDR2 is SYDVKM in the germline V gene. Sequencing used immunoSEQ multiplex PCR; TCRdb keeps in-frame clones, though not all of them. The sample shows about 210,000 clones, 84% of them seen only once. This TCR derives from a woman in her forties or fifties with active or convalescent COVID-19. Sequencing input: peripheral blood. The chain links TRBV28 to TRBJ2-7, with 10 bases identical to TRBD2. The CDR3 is CASSLLGLAGAPYEQYF. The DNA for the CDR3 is TGTGCCAGCAGTTTATTGGGGCTAGCGGGAGCCCCCTACGAGCAGTACTTC.